The source of this TCR beta chain is a study of T cells in Graves' hyperthyroidism and ophthalmopathy. A patient was excluded if there was uncontrolled infection, other autoimmune disease, pregnancy or lactation. The diagnoses drew upon clinical symptoms, serum thyroxine and TRAb, thyroid ultrasound and orbital computed tomography. Template material for amplifying TCR beta CDR3 regions consisted of RNA transcripts. Initially, a first-round RT-PCR of the TCR CDR3 employed the HTBI primer set. One entry per CDR3 protein, called by TCRdb with MiXCR from the multiplex PCR reads. The sample contains about 510,000 distinct CDR3 sequences, 46% of which appear only once. Many counts were recorded for this clonotype. CDR3 length: 16 amino acids. V shed 1 base, J shed 5 bases, and the junction held 5 bases outside the gene matches. The germline gives CDR1 SEHNR, CDR2 FQNEAQ (reference sequence).

Sequencing was carried out using peripheral blood or thyroid tissue (not recorded which). This sequence originates from an adult woman with Graves' disease, either hyperthyroidism or ophthalmopathy (not recorded which). The genes are TRBV7-9 and TRBJ1-4; 9 bases match TRBD1. The CDR3 DNA follows: TGTGCCAGCAGCTTAGTTCGTGGGACAGGGAATGAAAAACTGTTTTTT. This codes for CASSLVRGTGNEKLFF. Drawing the rest from reference TRBV7-9 and TRBJ1-4, the complete variable domain is DTGVSQNPRHKITKRGQNVTFRCDPISEHNRLYWYRQTLGQGPEFLTYFQNEAQLEKSRLLSDRFSAERPKGSFSTLEIQRTEQGDSAMYLCASSLVRGTGNEKLFFGSGTQLSVL.